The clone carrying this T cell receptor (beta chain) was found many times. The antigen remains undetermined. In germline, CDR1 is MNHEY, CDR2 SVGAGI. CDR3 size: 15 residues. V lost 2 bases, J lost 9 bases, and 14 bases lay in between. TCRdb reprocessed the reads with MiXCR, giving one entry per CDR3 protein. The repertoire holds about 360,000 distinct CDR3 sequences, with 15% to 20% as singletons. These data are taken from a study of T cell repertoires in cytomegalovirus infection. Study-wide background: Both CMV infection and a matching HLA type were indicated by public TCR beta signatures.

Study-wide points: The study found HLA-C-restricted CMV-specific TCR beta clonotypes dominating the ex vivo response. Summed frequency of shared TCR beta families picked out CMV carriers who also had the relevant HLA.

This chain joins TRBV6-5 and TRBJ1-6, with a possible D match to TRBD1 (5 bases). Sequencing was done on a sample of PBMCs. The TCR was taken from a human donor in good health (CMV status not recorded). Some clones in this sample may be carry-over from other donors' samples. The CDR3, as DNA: TGTGCCAGCAGTTACGGCGGGGGTAGGGTTTCACCCCTCCACTTT. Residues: CASSYGGGRVSPLHF.